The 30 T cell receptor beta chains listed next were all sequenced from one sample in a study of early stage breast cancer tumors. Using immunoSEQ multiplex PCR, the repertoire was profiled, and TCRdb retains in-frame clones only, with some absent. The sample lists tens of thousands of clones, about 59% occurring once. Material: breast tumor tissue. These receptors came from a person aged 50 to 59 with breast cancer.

In DNA form, the CDR3 reads TGTGCCAGCAGCGTAACTAGCGGGACTGATACGCAGTATTTT. Translated: CASSVTSGTDTQYF. The V call is TRBV9, the J call TRBJ2-3; TRBD2 aligns across 10 bases. Germline CDR1 SGDLS, CDR2 YYNGEE. Trimming removed 1 base from V and 6 bases from J; junction bases left unmatched: 2. This CDR3 is 14 amino acids long. Full variable domain (rest looked up from reference TRBV9 and TRBJ2-3): DSGVTQTPKHLITATGQRVTLRCSPRSGDLSVYWYQQSLDQGLQFLIQYYNGEERAKGNILERFSAQQFPDLHSELNLSSLELGDSALYFCASSVTSGTDTQYFGPGTRLTVL.

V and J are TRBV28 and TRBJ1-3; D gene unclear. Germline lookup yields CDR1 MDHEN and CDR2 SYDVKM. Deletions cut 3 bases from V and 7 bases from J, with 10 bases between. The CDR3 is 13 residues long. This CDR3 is CASSFYWRNTIYF. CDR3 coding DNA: TGTGCCAGCAGTTTCTACTGGAGGAACACCATATATTTT.

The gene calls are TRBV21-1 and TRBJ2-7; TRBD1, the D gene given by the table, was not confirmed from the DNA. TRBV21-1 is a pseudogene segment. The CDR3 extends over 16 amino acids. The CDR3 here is CASSKVRKGHTYEQYF. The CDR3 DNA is TGTGCCAGCAGCAAAGTCAGGAAGGGACATACCTACGAGCAGTACTTC.

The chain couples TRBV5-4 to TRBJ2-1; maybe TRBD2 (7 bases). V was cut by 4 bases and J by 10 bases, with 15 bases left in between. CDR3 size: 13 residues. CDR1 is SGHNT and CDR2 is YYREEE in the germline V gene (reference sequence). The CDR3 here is CASSGTLASEQFF. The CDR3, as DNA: TGTGCCAGCAGCGGGACACTAGCGAGCGAGCAGTTCTTC.

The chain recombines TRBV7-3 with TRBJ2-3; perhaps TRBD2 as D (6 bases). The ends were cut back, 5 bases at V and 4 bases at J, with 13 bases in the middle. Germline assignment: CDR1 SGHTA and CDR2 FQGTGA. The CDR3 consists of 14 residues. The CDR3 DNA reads TGTGCCAGCAGCCAAACGGGGGTAGCAGATACGCAGTATTTT. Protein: CASSQTGVADTQYF.

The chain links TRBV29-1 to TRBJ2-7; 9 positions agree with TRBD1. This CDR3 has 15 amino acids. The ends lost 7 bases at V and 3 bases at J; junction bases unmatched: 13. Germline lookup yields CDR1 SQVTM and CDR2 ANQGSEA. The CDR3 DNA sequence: TGCAGCGCGTCCCTCCCGGGACAGGGCAGCTACGAGCAGTACTTC. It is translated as CSASLPGQGSYEQYF.

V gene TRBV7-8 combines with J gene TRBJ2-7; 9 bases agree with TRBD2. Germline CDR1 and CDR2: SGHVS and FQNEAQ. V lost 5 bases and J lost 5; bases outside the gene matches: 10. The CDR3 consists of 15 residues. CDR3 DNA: TGTGCCAGCAGCCCGCCGGGCGGGAGGGCCAACGAGCAGTACTTC. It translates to CASSPPGGRANEQYF.

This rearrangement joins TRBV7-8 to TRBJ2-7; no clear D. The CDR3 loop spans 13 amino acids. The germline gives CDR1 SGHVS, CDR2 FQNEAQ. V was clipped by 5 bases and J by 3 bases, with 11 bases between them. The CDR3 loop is CASSPAPGYEQYF. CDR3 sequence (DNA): TGTGCCAGCAGCCCCGCCCCGGGCTACGAGCAGTACTTC.

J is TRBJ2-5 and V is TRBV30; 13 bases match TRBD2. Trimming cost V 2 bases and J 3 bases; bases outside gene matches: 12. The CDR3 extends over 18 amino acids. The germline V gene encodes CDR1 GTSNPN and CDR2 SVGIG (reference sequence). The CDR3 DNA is TGTGCCTGGAGTCCCTACTCAGGACTAGCGGGAGAGAAAGAGACCCAGTACTTC. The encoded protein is CAWSPYSGLAGEKETQYF.

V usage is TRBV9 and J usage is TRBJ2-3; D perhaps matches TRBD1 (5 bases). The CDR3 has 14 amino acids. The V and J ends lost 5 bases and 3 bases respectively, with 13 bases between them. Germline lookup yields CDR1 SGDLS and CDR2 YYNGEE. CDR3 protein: CASSYTPGTDTQYF. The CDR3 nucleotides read TGTGCCAGCAGTTACACCCCAGGGACAGATACGCAGTATTTT.

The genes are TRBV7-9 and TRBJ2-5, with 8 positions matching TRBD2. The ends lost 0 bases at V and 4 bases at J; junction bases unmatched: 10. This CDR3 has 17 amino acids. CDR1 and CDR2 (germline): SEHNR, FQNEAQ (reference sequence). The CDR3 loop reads CASSLAAGRGRGETQYF. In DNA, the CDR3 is TGTGCCAGCAGCTTAGCGGCCGGGAGGGGGAGAGGAGAGACCCAGTACTTC.

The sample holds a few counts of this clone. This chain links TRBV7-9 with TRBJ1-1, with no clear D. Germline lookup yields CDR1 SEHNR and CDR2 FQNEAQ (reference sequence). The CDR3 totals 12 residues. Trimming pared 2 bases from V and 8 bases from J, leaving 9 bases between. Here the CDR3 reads CASSLSLGEAFF. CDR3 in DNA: TGTGCCAGCAGCTTAAGTCTTGGAGAAGCTTTCTTT.

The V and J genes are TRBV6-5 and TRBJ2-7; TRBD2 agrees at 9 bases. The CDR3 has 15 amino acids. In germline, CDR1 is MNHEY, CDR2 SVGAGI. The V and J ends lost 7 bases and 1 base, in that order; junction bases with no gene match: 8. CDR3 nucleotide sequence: TGTGCCAGCATAAAGTCTAGCGGGATTTCCTACGAGCAGTACTTC. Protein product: CASIKSSGISYEQYF.

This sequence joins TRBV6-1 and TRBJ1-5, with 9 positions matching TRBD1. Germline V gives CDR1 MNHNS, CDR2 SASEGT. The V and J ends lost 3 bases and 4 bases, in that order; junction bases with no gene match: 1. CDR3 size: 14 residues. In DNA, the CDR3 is TGTGCCAGCAGTGAGGGGACAGGGAATCAGCCCCAGCATTTT. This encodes CASSEGTGNQPQHF.

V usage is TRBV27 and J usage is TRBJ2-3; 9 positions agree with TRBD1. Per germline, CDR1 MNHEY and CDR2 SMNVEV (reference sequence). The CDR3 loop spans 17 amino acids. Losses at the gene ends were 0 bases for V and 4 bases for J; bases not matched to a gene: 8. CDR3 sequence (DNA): TGTGCCAGCAGTTTATCGCGGGGGACAGGGACCGCAGATACGCAGTATTTT. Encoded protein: CASSLSRGTGTADTQYF.

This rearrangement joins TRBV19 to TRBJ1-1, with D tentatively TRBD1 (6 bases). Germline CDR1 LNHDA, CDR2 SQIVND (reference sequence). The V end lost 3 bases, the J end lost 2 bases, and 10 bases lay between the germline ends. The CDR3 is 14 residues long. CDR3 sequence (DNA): TGTGCCAGTAGTATTGTGGGGACAAACACTGAAGCTTTCTTT. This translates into CASSIVGTNTEAFF.

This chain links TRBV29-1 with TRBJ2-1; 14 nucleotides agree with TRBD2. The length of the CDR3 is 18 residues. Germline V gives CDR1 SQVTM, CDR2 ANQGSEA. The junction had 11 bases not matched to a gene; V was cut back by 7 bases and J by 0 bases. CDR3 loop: CSDIGLAGGMGSYNEQFF. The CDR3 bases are TGCAGCGACATAGGACTAGCGGGAGGAATGGGCTCCTACAATGAGCAGTTCTTC.

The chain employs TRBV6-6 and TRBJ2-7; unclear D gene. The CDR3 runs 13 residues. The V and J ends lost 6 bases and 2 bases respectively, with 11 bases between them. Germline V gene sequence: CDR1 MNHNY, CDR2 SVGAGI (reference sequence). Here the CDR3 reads CASSRTGTYEQYF. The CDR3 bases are TGTGCCAGCAGCCGGACGGGTACCTACGAGCAGTACTTC.

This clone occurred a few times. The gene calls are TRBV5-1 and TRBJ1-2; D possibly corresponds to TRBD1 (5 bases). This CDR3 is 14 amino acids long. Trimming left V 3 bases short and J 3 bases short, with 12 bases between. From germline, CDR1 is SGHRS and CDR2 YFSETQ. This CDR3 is CASSSTQGDYGYTF. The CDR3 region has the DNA TGCGCCAGCAGCTCAACCCAGGGTGACTATGGCTACACCTTC.

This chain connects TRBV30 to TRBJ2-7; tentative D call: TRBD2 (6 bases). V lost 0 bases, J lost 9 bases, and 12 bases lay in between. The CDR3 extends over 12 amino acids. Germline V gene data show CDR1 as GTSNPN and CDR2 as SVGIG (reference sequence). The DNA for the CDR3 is TGTGCCTGGAGTGTATTCCGGGGACTGCAGTACTTC. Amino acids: CAWSVFRGLQYF.

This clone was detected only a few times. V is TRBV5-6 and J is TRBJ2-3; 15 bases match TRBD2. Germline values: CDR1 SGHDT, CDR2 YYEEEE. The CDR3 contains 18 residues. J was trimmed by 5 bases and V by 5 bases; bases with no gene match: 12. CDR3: CASSHPGLAGGPGDTQYF. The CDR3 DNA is TGTGCCAGCAGTCATCCCGGACTAGCGGGAGGGCCCGGAGATACGCAGTATTTT.

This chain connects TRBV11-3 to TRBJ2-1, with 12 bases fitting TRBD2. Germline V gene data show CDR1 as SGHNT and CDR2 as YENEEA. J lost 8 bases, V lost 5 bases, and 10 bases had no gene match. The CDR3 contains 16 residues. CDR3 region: CASSPGLAGGIDEQFF. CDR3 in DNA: TGTGCCAGCAGCCCTGGCCTAGCGGGAGGGATTGATGAGCAGTTCTTC.

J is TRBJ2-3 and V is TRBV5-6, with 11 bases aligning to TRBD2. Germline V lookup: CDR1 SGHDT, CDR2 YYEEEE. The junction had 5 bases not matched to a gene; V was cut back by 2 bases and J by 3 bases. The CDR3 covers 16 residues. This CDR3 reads CASSFFTSGSTDTQYF. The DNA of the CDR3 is TGTGCCAGCAGCTTTTTTACTAGCGGGAGTACAGATACGCAGTATTTT.

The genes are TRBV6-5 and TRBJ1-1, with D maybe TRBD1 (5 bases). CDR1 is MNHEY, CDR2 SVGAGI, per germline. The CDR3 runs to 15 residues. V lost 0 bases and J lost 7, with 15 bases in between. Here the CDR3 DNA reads TGTGCCAGCAGTTACTCAGGGGAGGGCTCCAGTGAAGCTTTCTTT. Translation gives CASSYSGEGSSEAFF.

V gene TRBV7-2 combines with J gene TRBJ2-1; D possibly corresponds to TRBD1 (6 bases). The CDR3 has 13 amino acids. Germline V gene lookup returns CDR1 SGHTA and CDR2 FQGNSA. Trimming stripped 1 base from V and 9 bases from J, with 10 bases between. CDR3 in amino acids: CASSLGGGTEQFF. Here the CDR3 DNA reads TGTGCCAGCAGCTTAGGAGGGGGAACTGAGCAGTTCTTC.

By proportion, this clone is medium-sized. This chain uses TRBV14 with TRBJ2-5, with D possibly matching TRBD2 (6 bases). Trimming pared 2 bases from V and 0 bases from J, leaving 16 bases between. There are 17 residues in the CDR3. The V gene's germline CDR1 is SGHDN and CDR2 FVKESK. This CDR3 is CASSQRKGAGYQETQYF. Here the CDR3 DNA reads TGTGCCAGCAGCCAAAGAAAAGGGGCGGGATACCAAGAGACCCAGTACTTC. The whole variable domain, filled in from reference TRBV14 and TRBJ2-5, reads EAGVTQFPSHSVIEKGQTVTLRCDPISGHDNLYWYRRVMGKEIKFLLHFVKESKQDESGMPNNRFLAERTGGTYSTLKVQPAELEDSGVYFCASSQRKGAGYQETQYFGPGTRLLVL.

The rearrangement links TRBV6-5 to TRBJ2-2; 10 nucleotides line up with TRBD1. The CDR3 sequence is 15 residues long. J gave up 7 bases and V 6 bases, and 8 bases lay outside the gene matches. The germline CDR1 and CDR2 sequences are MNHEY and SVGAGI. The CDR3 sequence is CASRPDRGSLGELFF. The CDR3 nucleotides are TGTGCCAGCAGACCGGACAGGGGGAGTCTCGGGGAGCTGTTTTTT.

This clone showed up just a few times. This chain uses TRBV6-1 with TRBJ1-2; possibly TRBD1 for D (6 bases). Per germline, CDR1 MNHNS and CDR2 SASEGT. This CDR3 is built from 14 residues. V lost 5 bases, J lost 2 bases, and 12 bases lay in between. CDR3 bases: TGTGCCAGCAGTATTAGCAGGGGCAACTATGGCTACACCTTC. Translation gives CASSISRGNYGYTF.

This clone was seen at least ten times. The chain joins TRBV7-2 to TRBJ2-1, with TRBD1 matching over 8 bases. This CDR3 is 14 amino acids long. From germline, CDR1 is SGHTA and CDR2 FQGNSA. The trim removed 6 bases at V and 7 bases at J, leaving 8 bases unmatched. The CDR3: CASRNGQGVNEQFF. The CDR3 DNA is TGTGCCAGCAGAAACGGACAGGGCGTTAATGAGCAGTTCTTC.

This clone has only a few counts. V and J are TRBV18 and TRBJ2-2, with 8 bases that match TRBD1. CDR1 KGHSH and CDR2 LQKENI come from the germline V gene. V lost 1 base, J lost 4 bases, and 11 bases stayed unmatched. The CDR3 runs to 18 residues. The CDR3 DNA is TGTGCCAGCTCACCACGGCAGGGGGCGCCCGGATCCACCGGGGAGCTGTTTTTT. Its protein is CASSPRQGAPGSTGELFF.